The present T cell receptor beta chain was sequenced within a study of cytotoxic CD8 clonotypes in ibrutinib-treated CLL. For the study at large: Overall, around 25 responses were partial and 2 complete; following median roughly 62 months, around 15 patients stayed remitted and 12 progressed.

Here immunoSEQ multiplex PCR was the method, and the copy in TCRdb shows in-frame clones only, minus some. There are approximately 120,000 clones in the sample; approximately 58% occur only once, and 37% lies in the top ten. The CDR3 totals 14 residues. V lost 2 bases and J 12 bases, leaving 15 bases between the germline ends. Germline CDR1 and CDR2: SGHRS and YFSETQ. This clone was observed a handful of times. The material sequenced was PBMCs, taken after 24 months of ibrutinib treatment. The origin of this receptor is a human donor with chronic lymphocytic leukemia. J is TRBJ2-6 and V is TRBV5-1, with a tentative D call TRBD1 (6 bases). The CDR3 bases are TGCGCCAGCAGCTTCTCAGGGGATTTAAGCGTCCTGACTTTC. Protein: CASSFSGDLSVLTF.